What follows are 16 T cell receptor beta chains derived from one specimen sequenced in a study of blood T cell repertoires in COVID-19. The method was immunoSEQ multiplex PCR; TCRdb's version includes in-frame clones alone and lacks a portion of them. This sample carries fewer than 200,000 clones, roughly nine tenths of them seen once, and the ten largest clones take roughly 1.2%. The source material was PBMCs or T cells enriched from blood (not recorded which). These receptors originate from a human donor with acute COVID-19. The donor label of this sample is uncertain.

This clone has only a few counts. The rearrangement joins TRBV3-1 (or the pseudogene TRBV3-2) to TRBJ1-6; 9 bases line up with TRBD1. Germline assignment: CDR1 LGHDT and CDR2 YNNKEL (reference sequence). This CDR3 is 17 amino acids long. The V and J ends lost 3 bases and 11 bases, in that order; junction bases with no gene match: 14. CDR3 nucleotide sequence: TGTGCCAGCAGCCAGTTTCAAGGAGGACAGGGGTGGACACCCCTCCACTTT. Amino acids: CASSQFQGGQGWTPLHF.

The chain combines TRBV30 with TRBJ1-5; tentative D call: TRBD1 (6 bases). V lost 3 bases to trimming and J lost 5 bases, with 11 bases between them. The CDR3 totals 13 residues. CDR1 is GTSNPN and CDR2 is SVGIG in the germline V gene (reference sequence). Here the CDR3 reads CAWRKDSDQPQHF. The CDR3 bases are TGTGCCTGGAGGAAGGACAGTGATCAGCCCCAGCATTTT.

The chain has TRBV4-3 and TRBJ1-3; D uncertain. V lost 3 bases and J 2 bases, leaving 8 bases between the germline ends. The germline V gene has CDR1 LGHNA and CDR2 YSLEER. This CDR3 has 14 residues. The CDR3 sequence is CASSHGETGNTIYF. The DNA for the CDR3 is TGCGCCAGCAGCCACGGTGAGACTGGAAACACCATATATTTT.

The chain employs TRBV11-3 and TRBJ2-3, with TRBD1 matching 8 bases. Germline CDR1 SGHNT, CDR2 YENEEA. J lost 1 base, V lost 4 bases, and 4 bases had no gene match. The CDR3 totals 15 residues. In nucleotides, the CDR3 is TGTGCCAGCAGCTCTGGACAGGGAGGCACAGATACGCAGTATTTT. As protein: CASSSGQGGTDTQYF.

The V gene is TRBV29-1, the J gene TRBJ2-7, with a possible D match to TRBD1 (5 bases). Germline CDR1 is SQVTM and CDR2 is ANQGSEA. V shed 1 base and J shed 5 bases, with 6 bases lying between them. The CDR3 runs 11 residues. CDR3 sequence reads: CSVEGGHEQYF. CDR3 DNA sequence: TGCAGCGTTGAAGGGGGCCACGAGCAGTACTTC.

The J gene is TRBJ2-3, the V gene TRBV30, with D possibly TRBD1 on 6 matching bases. Deletions cut 3 bases from V and 6 bases from J, with 10 bases between. CDR1 and CDR2 (germline): GTSNPN, SVGIG (reference sequence). This CDR3 region has 12 residues. CDR3 nucleotide sequence: TGTGCCTGGAGCCCTACAGGGGATACGCAGTATTTT. Amino acids: CAWSPTGDTQYF. The entire variable domain, with the rest obtained from reference TRBV30 and TRBJ2-3, is as follows: SQTIHQWPATLVQPVGSPLSLECTVEGTSNPNLYWYRQAAGRGLQLLFYSVGIGQISSEVPQNLSASRPQDRQFILSSKKLLLSDSGFYLCAWSPTGDTQYFGPGTRLTVL.

This chain uses TRBV5-1 with TRBJ2-1; D remains ambiguous. V lost 0 bases, J lost 11 bases, and 9 bases lay in between. This CDR3 has 12 amino acids. Germline loops: CDR1 SGHRS, CDR2 YFSETQ. The CDR3 region is CASSLDRFKQFF. CDR3 coding DNA: TGCGCCAGCAGCTTGGACAGATTCAAGCAGTTCTTC.

The chain has TRBV5-5 and TRBJ2-5; D perhaps matches TRBD2 (6 bases). The CDR3 covers 14 residues. Trimming shortened V by 2 bases and J by 4 bases, and 12 bases separated the two germline ends. Germline assignment: CDR1 SGHKS and CDR2 YYEKEE (reference sequence). CDR3 in amino acids: CASSFSDGGETQYF. CDR3 coding DNA: TGTGCCAGCAGCTTCTCCGACGGGGGAGAGACCCAGTACTTC.

The chain is built from TRBV6-5 and TRBJ1-5; 7 nucleotides agree with TRBD1. With 7 bases clipped from V and 6 bases from J, the junction kept 9 bases outside the gene matches. CDR1 and CDR2 (germline): MNHEY, SVGAGI. The CDR3 runs to 14 residues. Written as DNA, the CDR3 is TGTGCCAGCAATCAGGGGGAGAGAGGTCAGCCCCAGCATTTT. Translating it yields CASNQGERGQPQHF.

The V gene is TRBV30, the J gene TRBJ2-2; 12 nucleotides line up with TRBD1. The germline gives CDR1 GTSNPN, CDR2 SVGIG (reference sequence). Trimming removed 3 bases from V and 4 bases from J; junction bases left unmatched: 9. The length of the CDR3 is 17 residues. The CDR3 reads CAWRPGQGARATGELFF. CDR3 nucleotide sequence: TGTGCCTGGAGACCGGGACAGGGGGCGCGAGCCACCGGGGAGCTGTTTTTT.

This chain connects TRBV9 to TRBJ2-2; tentative D call: TRBD1 (5 bases). The CDR3 sequence is 15 residues long. Per the germline V gene, CDR1 is SGDLS and CDR2 is YYNGEE. V was trimmed by 0 bases and J by 3 bases, leaving 9 bases between them. The DNA for the CDR3 is TGTGCCAGCAGCGTAGCTCCGACAGACACCGGGGAGCTGTTTTTT. Its translation: CASSVAPTDTGELFF.

The V gene is TRBV6-5, the J gene TRBJ1-1; tentative D call: TRBD1 (5 bases). Trimming took off 6 bases at V and 7 bases at J, with 9 bases between the two ends. Germline CDR1 and CDR2: MNHEY and SVGAGI. The CDR3 extends over 11 amino acids. The CDR3 DNA is TGTGCCAGCAGCAGGACAATTGAAGCTTTCTTT. Translated, it gives CASSRTIEAFF.

The CDR3, as DNA: TGTGCCAGCAGCCACGGGACAGCTTGGAATTCACCCCTCCACTTT. Its protein product is CASSHGTAWNSPLHF. The rearrangement joins TRBV16 to TRBJ1-6; 7 bases line up with TRBD1. The CDR3 is 15 amino acids. Germline CDR1 is KGHSY and CDR2 is FQNENV. V gave up 3 bases and J gave up 7 bases; unmatched junction bases: 6.

The chain joins TRBV3-1 (or the pseudogene TRBV3-2) to TRBJ2-2; 7 positions match TRBD2. CDR1 LGHDT and CDR2 YNNKEL come from the germline V gene (reference sequence). With 5 bases clipped from V and 1 base from J, the junction kept 4 bases outside the gene matches. The CDR3 totals 15 residues. The CDR3 DNA is TGTGCCAGCAGCGCCCGCGGGGGGAACACCGGGGAGCTGTTTTTT. Protein sequence: CASSARGGNTGELFF.

The V call is TRBV7-3, the J call TRBJ2-2; weak D call: TRBD2 (6 bases). CDR1 is SGHTA, CDR2 FQGTGA, per germline. The CDR3 is 17 amino acids. Trimming cost V 3 bases and J 4 bases, with 18 bases left between them. This chain's CDR3 is CASSLGIGGDSTGELFF. The DNA of the CDR3 is TGTGCCAGCAGCTTGGGAATAGGCGGGGATAGCACCGGGGAGCTGTTTTTT.

The chain is built from TRBV30 and TRBJ2-2, with 9 nucleotides matching TRBD1. Per germline, CDR1 GTSNPN and CDR2 SVGIG (reference sequence). The J segment lost 5 bases and the V segment lost 8 bases, leaving 3 bases of the junction unmatched. The CDR3 totals 12 residues. The CDR3 coding sequence is TGTGCCAAGGACAGGGGAACCGGGGAGCTGTTTTTT. This gives the protein CAKDRGTGELFF.